This T cell receptor beta chain stems from a study of high-grade serous ovarian cancer treatment subgroups. Study-wide context: On average, roughly 14,000 reads and about 6,800 unique TCR beta rearrangements were obtained per sample.

TCRdb's copy holds only in-frame clones and misses some; the assay was immunoSEQ multiplex PCR. This table holds about 1,200 clones, roughly 77% found once. This clone was observed a few times. Its antigen is unknown. Germline V gives CDR1 MDHEN, CDR2 SYDVKM. V was cut by 5 bases and J by 1 base, with 14 bases left in between. The CDR3 sequence is 15 residues long. Tumor tissue was taken before any definitive surgery or chemotherapy was given. General study points: Spatial context was lost because tumors were sequenced in bulk. Higher neoantigen levels went with greater TCR clonal relatedness. Tumors within one patient showed repertoire similarity of about 0.095 to 0.79.

V and J are TRBV28 and TRBJ1-1, with a tentative D call TRBD1 (6 bases). The receptor's source is a human donor with high-grade serous ovarian cancer. The sample was tumor tissue. The CDR3 nucleotides read TGTGCCAGCAGTGCACCCGGGACACCGAACACTGAAGCTTTCTTT. This sequence encodes CASSAPGTPNTEAFF.